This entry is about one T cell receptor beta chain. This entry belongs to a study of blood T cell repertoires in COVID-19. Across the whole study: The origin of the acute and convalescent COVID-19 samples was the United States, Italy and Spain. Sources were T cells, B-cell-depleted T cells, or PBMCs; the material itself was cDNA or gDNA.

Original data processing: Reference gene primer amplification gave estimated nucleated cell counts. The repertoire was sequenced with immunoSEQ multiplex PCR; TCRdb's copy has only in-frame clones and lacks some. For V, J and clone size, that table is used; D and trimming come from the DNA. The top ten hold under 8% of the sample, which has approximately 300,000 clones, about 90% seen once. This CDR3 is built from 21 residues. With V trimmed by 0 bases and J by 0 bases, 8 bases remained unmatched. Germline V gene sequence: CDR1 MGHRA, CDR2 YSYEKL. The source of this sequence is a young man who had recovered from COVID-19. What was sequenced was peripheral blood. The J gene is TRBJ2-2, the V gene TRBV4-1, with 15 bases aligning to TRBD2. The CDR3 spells CASSQDRGLAGGSANTGELFF. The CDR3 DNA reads TGCGCCAGCAGCCAAGATCGGGGACTAGCGGGGGGTAGTGCGAACACCGGGGAGCTGTTTTTT.